These 8 T cell receptor beta chains share one sample of origin, sequenced in a study of graft-versus-host responses after intestinal transplantation. The data were produced by immunoSEQ multiplex PCR, yet TCRdb's version contains in-frame clones alone and is incomplete. The sample has more than 50,000 clones, around 91% seen once. The sample consisted of PBMCs, taken almost 120 days after intestinal transplantation. These receptors all come from a human patient who received an intestinal transplant, so some T cells may come from the graft donor.

As to this clone: The identical CDR3 is also encoded by other nucleotide sequences in the sample. The CDR3 protein is CASSFGGTGFEQYF. In DNA form, the CDR3 reads TGTGCCAGCAGTTTCGGCGGGACAGGGTTCGAGCAGTACTTC. The V call is TRBV28, the J call TRBJ2-7, with 9 positions matching TRBD1. Germline V gives CDR1 MDHEN, CDR2 SYDVKM. V shed 3 bases, J shed 6 bases, and the junction held 6 bases outside the gene matches. The length of the CDR3 is 14 residues.

V usage is TRBV20-1 and J usage is TRBJ1-2; D is perhaps TRBD1 (6 bases). Germline V CDR1 and CDR2: DFQATT, SNEGSKA (reference sequence). The CDR3 has 11 residues. With 6 bases removed from V and 4 bases from J, the gap between germline ends came to 9 bases. The CDR3 loop is CSAGGPYGYTF. In DNA form, the CDR3 reads TGCAGTGCCGGGGGCCCCTATGGCTACACCTTC.

The V gene is TRBV6-1, the J gene TRBJ2-7; 9 bases agree with TRBD1. This CDR3 contains 15 residues. Germline-derived CDR1 and CDR2 are MNHNS and SASEGT. J gave up 2 bases and V 0 bases, and 2 bases lay outside the gene matches. The CDR3 nucleotides read TGTGCCAGCAGTGAAGCGGACAGGGGTGCCTACGAGCAGTACTTC. Its protein is CASSEADRGAYEQYF.

This clone was recorded a few times. The chain has TRBV6-5 and TRBJ2-7, with TRBD1 identical over 11 bases. V was clipped by 4 bases and J by 2 bases; unmatched bases: 1. Germline V gene lookup returns CDR1 MNHEY and CDR2 SVGAGI. This CDR3 contains 14 residues. CDR3 residues: CASSWDRGAYEQYF. The CDR3 DNA is TGTGCCAGCAGTTGGGACAGGGGGGCCTACGAGCAGTACTTC.

This clone was recorded only once. This chain connects TRBV6-4 to TRBJ2-7, with 7 bases lining up with TRBD2. With V trimmed by 3 bases and J by 8 bases, 10 bases remained unmatched. CDR3 length: 14 amino acids. Germline CDR1 and CDR2: MRHNA and SNTAGT. The chain's CDR3 is CASSEGSEGGKQYF. The CDR3 nucleotides read TGTGCCAGCAGTGAAGGTTCGGAGGGAGGGAAGCAGTACTTC.

The count of this clone is one. The chain links TRBV15 to TRBJ1-4; D is ambiguous. The CDR3 loop spans 15 amino acids. Looked up from germline, CDR1 is LNHNV and CDR2 is YYDKDF (reference sequence). Trimming stripped 0 bases from V and 6 bases from J, with 11 bases between. CDR3 DNA sequence: TGTGCCACCAGCAGAGATGACCCGCTCTATGAAAAACTGTTTTTT. Amino acids: CATSRDDPLYEKLFF.

V gene TRBV5-4 combines with J gene TRBJ2-7, with D tentatively TRBD1 or TRBD2 (6 bases each). V lost 1 base and J lost 4, with 12 bases in between. CDR3 size: 14 residues. Germline CDR1 is SGHNT and CDR2 is YYREEE (reference sequence). The CDR3 sequence: CASSLRGRLYEQYF. For the CDR3, the DNA is TGTGCCAGCAGCTTGCGGGGGCGCCTTTACGAGCAGTACTTC.

This clone was observed once. The chain links TRBV5-6 to TRBJ2-7; D unclear. Between the trimmed V and J ends, which lost 2 bases and 7 bases, there was a span of 13 bases. Germline CDR1 SGHDT, CDR2 YYEEEE. The CDR3 extends over 13 amino acids. CDR3 sequence reads: CASSFQISREQYF. DNA for the CDR3: TGTGCCAGCAGCTTCCAGATAAGTCGGGAGCAGTACTTC.